The T cell receptor beta chain under discussion was sequenced for a study of immune evolution from preneoplasia to lung adenocarcinoma. Germline values: CDR1 MGHRA, CDR2 YSYEKL. The CDR3 sequence is 14 residues long. Trimming took off 0 bases at V and 10 bases at J, with 13 bases between the two ends. Generated by immunoSEQ multiplex PCR, the TCRdb table keeps only in-frame clones and is missing some. The data contain about 13,000 clones, roughly 80% of them singletons. This clonotype originated in an older person with lung adenocarcinoma. Sequenced input: FFPE minimally invasive lung adenocarcinoma tissue. The rearrangement uses TRBV4-1 and TRBJ2-1, with D possibly TRBD2 on 5 matching bases. For the CDR3, the DNA is TGCGCCAGCAGCCAAGAGGGTCAACGGGAAGAGCAGTTCTTC. Amino acids: CASSQEGQREEQFF.